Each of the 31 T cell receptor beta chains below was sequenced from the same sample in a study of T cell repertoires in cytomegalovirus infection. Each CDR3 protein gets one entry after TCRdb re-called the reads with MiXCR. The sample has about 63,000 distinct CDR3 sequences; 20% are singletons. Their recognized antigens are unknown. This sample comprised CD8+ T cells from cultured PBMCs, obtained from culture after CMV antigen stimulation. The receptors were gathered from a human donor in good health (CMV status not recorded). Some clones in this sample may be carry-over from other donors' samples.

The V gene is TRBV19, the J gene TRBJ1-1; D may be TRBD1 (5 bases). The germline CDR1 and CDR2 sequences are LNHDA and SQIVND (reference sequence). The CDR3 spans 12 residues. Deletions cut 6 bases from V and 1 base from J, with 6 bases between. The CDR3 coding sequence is TGTGCCAGTAGCGGACAGAACACTGAAGCTTTCTTT. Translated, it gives CASSGQNTEAFF.

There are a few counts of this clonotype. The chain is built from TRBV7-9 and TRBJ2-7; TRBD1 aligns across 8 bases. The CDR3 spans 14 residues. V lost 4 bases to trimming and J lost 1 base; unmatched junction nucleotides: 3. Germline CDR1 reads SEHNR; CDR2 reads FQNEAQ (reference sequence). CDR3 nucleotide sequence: TGTGCCAGCAGCTCGGGACAGGAGTCCTACGAGCAGTACTTC. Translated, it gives CASSSGQESYEQYF.

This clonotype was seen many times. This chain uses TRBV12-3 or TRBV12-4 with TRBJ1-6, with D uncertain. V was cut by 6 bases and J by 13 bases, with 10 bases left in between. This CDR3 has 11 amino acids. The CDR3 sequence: CASSWGGPLHF. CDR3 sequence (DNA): TGTGCCAGCAGCTGGGGTGGGCCCCTCCACTTT.

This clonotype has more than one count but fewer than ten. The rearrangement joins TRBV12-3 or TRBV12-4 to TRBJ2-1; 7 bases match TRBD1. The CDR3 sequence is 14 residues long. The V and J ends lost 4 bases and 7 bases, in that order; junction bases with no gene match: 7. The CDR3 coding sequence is TGTGCCAGCAGTTACGTGACAGGGTCGAATGAGCAGTTCTTC. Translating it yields CASSYVTGSNEQFF.

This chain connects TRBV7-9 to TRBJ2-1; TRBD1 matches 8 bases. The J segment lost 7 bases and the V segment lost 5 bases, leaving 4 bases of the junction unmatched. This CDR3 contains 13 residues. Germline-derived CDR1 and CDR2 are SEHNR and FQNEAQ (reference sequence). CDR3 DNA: TGTGCCAGCAGCAAGACAGGGGCAAATGAGCAGTTCTTC. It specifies CASSKTGANEQFF.

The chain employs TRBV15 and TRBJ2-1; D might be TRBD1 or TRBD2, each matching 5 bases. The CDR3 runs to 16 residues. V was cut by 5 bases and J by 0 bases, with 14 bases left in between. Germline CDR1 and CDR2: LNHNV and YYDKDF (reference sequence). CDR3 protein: CATSYGTGSSYNEQFF. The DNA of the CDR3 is TGTGCCACCAGCTATGGGACCGGTAGCTCCTACAATGAGCAGTTCTTC.

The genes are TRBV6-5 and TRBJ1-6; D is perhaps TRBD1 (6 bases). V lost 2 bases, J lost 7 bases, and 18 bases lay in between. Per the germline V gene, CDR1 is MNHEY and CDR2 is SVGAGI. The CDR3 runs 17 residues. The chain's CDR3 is CASSYAYGQFGNSPLHF. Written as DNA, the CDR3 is TGTGCCAGCAGTTACGCGTACGGACAGTTTGGGAATTCACCCCTCCACTTT.

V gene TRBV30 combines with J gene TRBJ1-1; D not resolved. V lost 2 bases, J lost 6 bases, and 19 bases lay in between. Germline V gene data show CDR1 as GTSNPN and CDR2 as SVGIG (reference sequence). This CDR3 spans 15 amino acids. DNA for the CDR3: TGTGCCTGGAGTACCCCTGGAGTTTACCAGGCTGAAGCTTTCTTT. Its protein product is CAWSTPGVYQAEAFF.

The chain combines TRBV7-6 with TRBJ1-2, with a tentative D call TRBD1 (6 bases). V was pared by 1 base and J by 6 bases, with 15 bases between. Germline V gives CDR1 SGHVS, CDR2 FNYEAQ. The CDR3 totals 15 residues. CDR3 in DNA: TGTGCCAGCAGCTTAGAAGTCCAGGGGAGGGATGGCTACACCTTC. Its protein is CASSLEVQGRDGYTF.

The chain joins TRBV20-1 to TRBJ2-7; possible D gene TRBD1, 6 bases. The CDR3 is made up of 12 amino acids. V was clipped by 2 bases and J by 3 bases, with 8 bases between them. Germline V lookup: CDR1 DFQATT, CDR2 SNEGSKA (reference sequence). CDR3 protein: CSARQGYYEQYF. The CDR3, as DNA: TGCAGTGCTAGACAGGGGTACTACGAGCAGTACTTC.

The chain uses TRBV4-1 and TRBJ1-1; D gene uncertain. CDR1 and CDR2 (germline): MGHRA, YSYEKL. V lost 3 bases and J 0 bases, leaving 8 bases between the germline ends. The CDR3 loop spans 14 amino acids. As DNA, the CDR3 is TGCGCCAGCAGCCAGTCTGCGATGAACACTGAAGCTTTCTTT. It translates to CASSQSAMNTEAFF.

The CDR3 protein is CASSLAAGTVNYGYTF. The CDR3 region has the DNA TGTGCCAGCAGCTTAGCCGCTGGGACCGTTAACTATGGCTACACCTTC. V usage is TRBV7-2 and J usage is TRBJ1-2; D is possibly TRBD1 (5 bases). CDR3 length: 16 residues. The germline gives CDR1 SGHTA, CDR2 FQGNSA. V dropped 0 bases and J dropped 1 base, with 12 bases sitting between them.

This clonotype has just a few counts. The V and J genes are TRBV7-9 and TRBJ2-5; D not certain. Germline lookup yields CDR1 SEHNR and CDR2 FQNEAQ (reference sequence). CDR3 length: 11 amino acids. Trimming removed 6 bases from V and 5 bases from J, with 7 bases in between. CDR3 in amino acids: CASSIEETQYF. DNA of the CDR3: TGTGCCAGCAGTATTGAGGAGACCCAGTACTTC.

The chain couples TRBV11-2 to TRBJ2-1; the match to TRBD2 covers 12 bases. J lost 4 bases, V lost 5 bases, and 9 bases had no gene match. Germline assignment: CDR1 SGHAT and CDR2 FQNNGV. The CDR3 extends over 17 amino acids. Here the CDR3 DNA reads TGTGCCAGCAGCGGGCTAGCGGGAGGGCCCTGGTACAATGAGCAGTTCTTC. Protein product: CASSGLAGGPWYNEQFF.

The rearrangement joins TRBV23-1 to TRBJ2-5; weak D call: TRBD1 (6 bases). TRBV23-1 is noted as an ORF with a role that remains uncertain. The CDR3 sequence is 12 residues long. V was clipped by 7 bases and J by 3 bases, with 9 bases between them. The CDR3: CASTRTEETQYF. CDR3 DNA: TGCGCCAGCACGCGGACAGAAGAGACCCAGTACTTC.

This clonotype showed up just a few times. The CDR3 sequence is CASSLGYRGLGDTQYF. Written as DNA, the CDR3 is TGTGCCAGCAGCTTAGGGTATCGGGGTCTGGGGGATACGCAGTATTTT. The chain is built from TRBV11-2 and TRBJ2-3; D perhaps matches TRBD2 (5 bases). The germline CDR1 and CDR2 sequences are SGHAT and FQNNGV. With 1 base removed from V and 6 bases from J, the gap between germline ends came to 17 bases. The CDR3 covers 16 residues.

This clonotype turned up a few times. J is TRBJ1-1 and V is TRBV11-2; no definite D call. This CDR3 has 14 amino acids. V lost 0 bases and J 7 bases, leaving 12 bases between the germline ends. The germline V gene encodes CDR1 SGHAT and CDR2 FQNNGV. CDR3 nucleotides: TGTGCCAGCAGCTTAGAAGGCAGAAACCTTGAAGCTTTCTTT. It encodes CASSLEGRNLEAFF.

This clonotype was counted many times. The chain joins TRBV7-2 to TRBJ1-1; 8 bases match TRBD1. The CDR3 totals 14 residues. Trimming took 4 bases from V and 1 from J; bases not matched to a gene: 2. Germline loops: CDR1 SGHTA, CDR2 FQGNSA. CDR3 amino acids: CASSYGQGNTEAFF. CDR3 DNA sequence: TGTGCCAGCAGCTACGGACAGGGGAACACTGAAGCTTTCTTT.

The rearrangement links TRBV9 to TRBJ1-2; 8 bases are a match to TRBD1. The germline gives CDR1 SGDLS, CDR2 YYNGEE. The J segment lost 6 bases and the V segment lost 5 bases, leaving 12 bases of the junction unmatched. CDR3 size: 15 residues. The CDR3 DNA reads TGTGCCAGCAGAGATCCGGACAGGGCCCCGGATGGCTACACCTTC. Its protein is CASRDPDRAPDGYTF.

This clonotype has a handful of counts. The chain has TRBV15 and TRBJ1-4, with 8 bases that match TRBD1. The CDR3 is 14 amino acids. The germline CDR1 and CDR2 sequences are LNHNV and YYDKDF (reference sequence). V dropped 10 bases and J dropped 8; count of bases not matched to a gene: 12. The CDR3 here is CASGGDRIGEKLFF. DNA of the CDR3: TGTGCCAGTGGGGGGGACAGGATTGGGGAAAAACTGTTTTTT.

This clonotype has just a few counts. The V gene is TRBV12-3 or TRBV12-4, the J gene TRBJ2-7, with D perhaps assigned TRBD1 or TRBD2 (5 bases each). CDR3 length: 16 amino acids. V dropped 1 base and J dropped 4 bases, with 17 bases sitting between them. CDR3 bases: TGTGCCAGCAGTTTAGATGGAGGTGCAGGGAATTACGAGCAGTACTTC. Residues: CASSLDGGAGNYEQYF.

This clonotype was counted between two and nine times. CDR3 coding DNA: TGCGCCACCGGAGAGGGAGAATCCTACAATGAGCAGTTCTTC. Amino acid sequence: CATGEGESYNEQFF. This sequence joins TRBV4-1 and TRBJ2-1, with D possibly being TRBD2 (5 bases). The V end lost 10 bases, the J end lost 1 base, and 14 bases lay between the germline ends. CDR1 is MGHRA, CDR2 YSYEKL, per germline. The CDR3 totals 14 residues.

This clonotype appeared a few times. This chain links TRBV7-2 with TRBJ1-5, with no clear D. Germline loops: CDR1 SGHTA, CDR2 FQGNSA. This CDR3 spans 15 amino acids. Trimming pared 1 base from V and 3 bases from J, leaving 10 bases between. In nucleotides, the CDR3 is TGTGCCAGCAGCTTAGAAGCGGAACCCAATCAGCCCCAGCATTTT. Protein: CASSLEAEPNQPQHF.

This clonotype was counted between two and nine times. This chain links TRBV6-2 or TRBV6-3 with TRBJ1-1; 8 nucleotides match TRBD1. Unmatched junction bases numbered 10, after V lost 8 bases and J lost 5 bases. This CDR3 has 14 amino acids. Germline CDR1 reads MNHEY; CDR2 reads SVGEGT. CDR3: CASRTGGERTEAFF. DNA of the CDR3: TGTGCCAGCCGCACAGGGGGTGAACGGACTGAAGCTTTCTTT.

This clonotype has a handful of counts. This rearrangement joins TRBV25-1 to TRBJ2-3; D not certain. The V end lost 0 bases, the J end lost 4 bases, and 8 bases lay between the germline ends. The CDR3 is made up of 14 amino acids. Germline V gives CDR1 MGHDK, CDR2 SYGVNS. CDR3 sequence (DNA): TGTGCCAGCAGTGAATATGGCGAGGCAGATACGCAGTATTTT. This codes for CASSEYGEADTQYF.

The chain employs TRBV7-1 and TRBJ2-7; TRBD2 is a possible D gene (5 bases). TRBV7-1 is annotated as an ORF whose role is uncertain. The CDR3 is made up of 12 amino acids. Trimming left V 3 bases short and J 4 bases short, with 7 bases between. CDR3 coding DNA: TGTGCCAGCAGCTCCAGGACTTACGAGCAGTACTTC. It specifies CASSSRTYEQYF.

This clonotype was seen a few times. In nucleotides, the CDR3 is TGTGCCAGCAGTTACGCCCCAGGACAGTCTAACTATGGCTACACCTTC. It specifies CASSYAPGQSNYGYTF. This sequence joins TRBV6-2 or TRBV6-3 and TRBJ1-2, with D possibly TRBD1 on 6 matching bases. Deletions cut 2 bases from V and 0 bases from J, with 13 bases between. Germline lookup yields CDR1 MNHEY and CDR2 SVGEGT. The CDR3 is 16 residues long.

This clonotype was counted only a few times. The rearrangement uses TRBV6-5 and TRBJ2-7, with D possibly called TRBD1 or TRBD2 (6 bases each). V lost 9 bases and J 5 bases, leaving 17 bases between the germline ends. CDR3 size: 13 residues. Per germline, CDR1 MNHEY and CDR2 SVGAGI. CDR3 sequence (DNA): TGTGCCAGTTCGGTGGGGGGCTGGAACGAGCAGTACTTC. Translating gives CASSVGGWNEQYF.

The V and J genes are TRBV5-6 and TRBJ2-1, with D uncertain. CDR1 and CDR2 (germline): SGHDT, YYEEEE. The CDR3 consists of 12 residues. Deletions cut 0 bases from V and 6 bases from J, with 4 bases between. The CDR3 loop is CASSLGSNEQFF. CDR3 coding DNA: TGTGCCAGCAGCTTGGGGTCCAATGAGCAGTTCTTC.

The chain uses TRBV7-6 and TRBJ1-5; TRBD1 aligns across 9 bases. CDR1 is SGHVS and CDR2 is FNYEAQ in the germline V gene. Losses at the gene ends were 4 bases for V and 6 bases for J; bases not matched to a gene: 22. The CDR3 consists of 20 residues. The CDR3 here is CASSSTISLSRDRVGQPQHF. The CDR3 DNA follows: TGTGCCAGCAGCTCTACCATCTCCCTGTCCCGGGACAGGGTTGGTCAGCCCCAGCATTTT.

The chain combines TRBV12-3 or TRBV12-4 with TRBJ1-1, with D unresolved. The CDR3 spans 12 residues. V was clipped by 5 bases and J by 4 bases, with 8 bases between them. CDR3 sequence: CASSMGGTEAFF. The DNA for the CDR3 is TGTGCCAGCAGTATGGGCGGCACTGAAGCTTTCTTT.